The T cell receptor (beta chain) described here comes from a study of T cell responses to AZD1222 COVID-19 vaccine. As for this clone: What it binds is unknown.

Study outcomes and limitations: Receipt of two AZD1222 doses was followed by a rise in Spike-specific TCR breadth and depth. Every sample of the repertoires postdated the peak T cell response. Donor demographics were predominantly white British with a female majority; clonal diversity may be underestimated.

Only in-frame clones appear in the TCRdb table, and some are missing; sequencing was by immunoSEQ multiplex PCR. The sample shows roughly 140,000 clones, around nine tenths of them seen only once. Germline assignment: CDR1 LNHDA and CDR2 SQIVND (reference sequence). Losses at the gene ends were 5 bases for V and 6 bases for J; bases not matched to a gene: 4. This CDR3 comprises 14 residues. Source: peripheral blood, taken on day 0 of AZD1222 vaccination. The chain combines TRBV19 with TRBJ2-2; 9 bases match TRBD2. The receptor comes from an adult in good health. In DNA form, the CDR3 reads TGTGCCAGTAGTTCCGCGGGAGGGCCCGGGGAGCTGTTTTTT. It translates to CASSSAGGPGELFF.